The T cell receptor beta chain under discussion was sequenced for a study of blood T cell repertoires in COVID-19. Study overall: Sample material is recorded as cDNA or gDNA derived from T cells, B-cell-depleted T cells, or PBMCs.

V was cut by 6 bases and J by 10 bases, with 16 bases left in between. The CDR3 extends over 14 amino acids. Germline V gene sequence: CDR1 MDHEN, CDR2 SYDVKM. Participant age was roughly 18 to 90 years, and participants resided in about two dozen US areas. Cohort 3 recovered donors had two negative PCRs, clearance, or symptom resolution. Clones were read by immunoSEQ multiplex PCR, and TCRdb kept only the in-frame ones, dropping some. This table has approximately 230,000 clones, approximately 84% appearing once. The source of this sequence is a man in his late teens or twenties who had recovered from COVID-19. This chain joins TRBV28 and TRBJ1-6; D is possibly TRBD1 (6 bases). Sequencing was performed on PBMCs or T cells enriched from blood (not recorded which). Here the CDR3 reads CASSYPDRLSPLHF. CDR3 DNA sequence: TGTGCCAGCAGCTACCCGGACAGACTATCACCCCTCCACTTT. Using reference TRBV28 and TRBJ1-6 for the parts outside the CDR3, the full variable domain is DVKVTQSSRYLVKRTGEKVFLECVQDMDHENMFWYRQDPGLGLRLIYFSYDVKMKEKGDIPEGYSVSREKKERFSLILESASTNQTSMYLCASSYPDRLSPLHFGNGTRLTVT.